The sequence of this T cell receptor (beta chain) was determined in a study of beta chain features in type 1 diabetes (dated by TCRdb to 2016 to 2019). About the full investigation: Mean age, gender distribution, total cell number and subset yield were not different between patients and healthy donors. A total of roughly 98,000,000 sorted cells were examined across all samples, and a strong correlation was observed between cell number per subset and RNA yield. In the study, TCRB repertoires of sorted circulating CD4+ T cell subsets from recently diagnosed type 1 diabetes patients were compared with those of matched healthy donors. Whereas all 28 donors provided naive and central memory subsets, regulatory and stem cell-like memory subsets were isolated from just 8 patients and roughly 8 healthy donors. Points the paper makes about the study in general: Type 1 diabetes patients showed a moderate but significant shortening of TCRB CDR3 length in all four CD4+ subsets. Shorter templates might have been favored by PCR, but patient and control samples were amplified and corrected together, so both groups would have been affected equally by any skew. Naive, central memory and regulatory TCRB repertoires appeared to be more similar among patients than among healthy donors. Because cDNA was sequenced instead of genomic DNA, activated cells with high expression could be over-represented, although the groups did not differ in activation or CD3 levels. At VDJ recombination sites, type 1 diabetes patients had fewer insertions and more deleted nucleotides, which implies abnormalities in thymic rearrangement. Because the HLA sub-analyses included only small numbers of individuals, any influence of HLA type on TCRB rearrangement was left unresolved.

The entire isolated RNA was reverse transcribed using the High Capacity cDNA Reverse Transcription Kit, and thus expressed TCRB transcripts were sequenced. Naive, central memory and regulatory T cell samples underwent deep immunoSEQ sequencing, averaging around 3.7 million total reads per sample. Sorted cells were lysed in RLT buffer, and RNA was extracted using DNase-treated RNeasy Micro or Mini kits according to cell number. Each cell subset was processed separately to prevent cross-contamination, with patient and healthy donor samples processed together. The immunoSEQ multiplex PCR was used to amplify TCRB sequences from cDNA, generating 87-bp fragments that spanned the CDR3 region. Amplicons were sequenced on the Illumina HiSeq platform. The source study handled its data this way. Synthetic template baselines were used to correct PCR bias computationally, reads within Hamming distance 2 were collapsed together, and singletons that could not be merged were discarded. Reads were aligned to IMGT to assign V, D and J genes, CDR3 length, and insertions or deletions at six rearrangement sites. Within each subset, clonotype counts were normalized to sorted cell number, and only after that were true diversity and Gini coefficients computed with the tcR R package. The overlap coefficient, calculated on TCRB nucleotide sequences, was used to quantify repertoire sharing. TCRdb limited this immuneACCESS table to in-frame rearrangements with V and J called. A share of clones is missing; checked studies link under half to unresolved V genes, and the rest is unexplained. The V and J calls and clone size are taken from that table; D and trimming were inferred from the DNA. For this sample there are 250,000 to 350,000 clones; roughly 15% appear just once. Together, the top ten hold about 6.6% of the sample.

Cut back by 5 bases and 5 bases, the V and J ends lie 7 bases apart. From a lookup of the germline V gene (reference sequence), CDR1 and CDR2 are SEHNR and FQNEAQ. The CDR3 runs 13 residues from the cysteine to the phenylalanine. Only the CDR3 part of the read is kept: 39 bases, read in frame from the first base. A word on this clone: The antigen this receptor binds is unknown. Base-call qualities are not available, and no considerably larger clone is one nucleotide away.

Each donor gave one peripheral blood draw, roughly 110 mL on average, collected into heparinised tubes. Using a panel that included CD45RO, CCR7, CD25, CD127, CD95 and CD27, naive, central memory, regulatory and stem cell-like memory CD4+ T cells were sorted on a BD FACSAria II. Purity was above 95% for every sorted population. PBMCs were separated immediately by Lymphoprep density gradient centrifugation and were stained directly, without being cultured. Samples were stained and sorted in pairs, with one healthy donor and one patient per experiment, so that batch effects were minimized. Recombination joined TRBV7-9 with TRBJ1-6; the D gene remains uncertain. The TCR comes from a man under 40 in good health. Sequences were obtained from central memory CD4+ T cells from blood. The CDR3: CASSLADNSPLHF. The DNA is as follows: TGTGCCAGCAGCCTTGCCGATAATTCACCCCTCCACTTT.